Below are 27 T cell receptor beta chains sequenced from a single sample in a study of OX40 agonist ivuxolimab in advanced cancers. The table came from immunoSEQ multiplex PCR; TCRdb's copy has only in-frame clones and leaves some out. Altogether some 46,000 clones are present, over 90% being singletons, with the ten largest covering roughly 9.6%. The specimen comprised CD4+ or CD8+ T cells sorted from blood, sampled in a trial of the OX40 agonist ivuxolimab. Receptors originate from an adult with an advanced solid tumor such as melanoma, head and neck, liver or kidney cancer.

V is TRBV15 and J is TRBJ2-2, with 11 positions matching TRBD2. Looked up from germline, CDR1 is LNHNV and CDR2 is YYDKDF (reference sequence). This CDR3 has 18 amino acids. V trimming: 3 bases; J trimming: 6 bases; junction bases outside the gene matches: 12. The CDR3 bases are TGTGCCACCAGCAGCCATCTCACTAGCGGGAGTTCCCCCGGGGAGCTGTTTTTT. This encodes CATSSHLTSGSSPGELFF.

The CDR3: CASSDRVGEANVLTF. The CDR3 nucleotides are TGTGCCAGCAGCGACAGGGTTGGGGAGGCCAACGTCCTGACTTTC. This sequence joins TRBV9 and TRBJ2-6; D may be TRBD1 (6 bases). This CDR3 has 15 residues. V lost 3 bases and J 6 bases, leaving 13 bases between the germline ends. Germline lookup yields CDR1 SGDLS and CDR2 YYNGEE.

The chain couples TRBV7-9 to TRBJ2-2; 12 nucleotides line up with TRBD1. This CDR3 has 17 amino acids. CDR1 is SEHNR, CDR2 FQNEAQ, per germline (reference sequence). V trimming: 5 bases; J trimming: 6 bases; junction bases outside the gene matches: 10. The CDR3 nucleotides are TGTGCCAGCAGCCCGCACGGGACAGGGGGCTTCGCCGGGGAGCTGTTTTTT. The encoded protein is CASSPHGTGGFAGELFF. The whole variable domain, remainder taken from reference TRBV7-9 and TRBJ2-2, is DTGVSQNPRHKITKRGQNVTFRCDPISEHNRLYWYRQTLGQGPEFLTYFQNEAQLEKSRLLSDRFSAERPKGSFSTLEIQRTEQGDSAMYLCASSPHGTGGFAGELFFGEGSRLTVL.

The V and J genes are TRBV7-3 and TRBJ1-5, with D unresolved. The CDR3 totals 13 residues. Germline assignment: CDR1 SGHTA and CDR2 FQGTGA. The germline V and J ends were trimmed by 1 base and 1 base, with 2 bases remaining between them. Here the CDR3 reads CASSLNSNQPQHF. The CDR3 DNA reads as TGTGCCAGCAGCTTAAACAGCAATCAGCCCCAGCATTTT. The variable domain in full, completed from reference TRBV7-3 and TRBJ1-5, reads GAGVSQTPSNKVTEKGKYVELRCDPISGHTALYWYRQSLGQGPEFLIYFQGTGAADDSGLPNDRFFAVRPEGSVSTLKIQRTERGDSAVYLCASSLNSNQPQHFGDGTRLSIL.

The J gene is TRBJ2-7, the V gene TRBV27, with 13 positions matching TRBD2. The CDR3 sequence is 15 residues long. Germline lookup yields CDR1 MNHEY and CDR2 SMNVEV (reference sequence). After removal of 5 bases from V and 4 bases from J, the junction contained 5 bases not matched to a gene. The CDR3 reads CASSPRLAGGYEQYF. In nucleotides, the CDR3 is TGTGCCAGCAGTCCCCGACTAGCGGGAGGTTACGAGCAGTACTTC.

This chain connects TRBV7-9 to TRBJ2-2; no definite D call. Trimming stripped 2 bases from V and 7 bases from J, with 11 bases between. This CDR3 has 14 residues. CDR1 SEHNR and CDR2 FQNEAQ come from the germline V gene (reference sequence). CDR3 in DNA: TGTGCCAGCAGCTTAATTGTCTCTGGCGGGGAGCTGTTTTTT. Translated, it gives CASSLIVSGGELFF.

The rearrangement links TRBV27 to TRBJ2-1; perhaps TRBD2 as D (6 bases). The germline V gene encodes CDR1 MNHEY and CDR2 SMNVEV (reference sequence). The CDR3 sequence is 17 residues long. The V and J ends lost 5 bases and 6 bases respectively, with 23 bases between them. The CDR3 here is CASSPKRPVLAPNEQFF. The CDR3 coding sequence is TGTGCCAGCAGTCCGAAAAGGCCTGTACTAGCCCCCAATGAGCAGTTCTTC.

The CDR3 region is CASSPYRVGTGELFF. For the CDR3, the DNA is TGTGCCAGCAGCCCATACAGGGTTGGGACCGGGGAGCTGTTTTTT. This chain joins TRBV7-3 and TRBJ2-2; maybe TRBD1 (6 bases). The CDR3 is 15 residues long. Trimming removed 5 bases from V and 5 bases from J, with 15 bases in between. Germline V CDR1 and CDR2: SGHTA, FQGTGA.

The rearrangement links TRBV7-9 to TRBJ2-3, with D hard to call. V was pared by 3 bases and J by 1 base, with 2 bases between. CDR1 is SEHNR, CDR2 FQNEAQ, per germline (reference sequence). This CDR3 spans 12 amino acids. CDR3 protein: CASSFGTDTQYF. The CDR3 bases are TGTGCCAGCAGCTTCGGCACAGATACGCAGTATTTT.

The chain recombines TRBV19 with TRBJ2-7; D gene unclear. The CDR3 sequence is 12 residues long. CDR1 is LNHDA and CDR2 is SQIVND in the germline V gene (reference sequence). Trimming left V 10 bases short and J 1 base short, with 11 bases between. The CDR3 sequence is CATRTESYEQYF. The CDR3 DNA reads TGTGCCACCAGGACGGAATCCTACGAGCAGTACTTC.

The CDR3 DNA reads as TGTGCCAGCAGCGTAGCTGGACTGCCCCTCGAGCAGTACTTC. This gives the protein CASSVAGLPLEQYF. V gene TRBV9 combines with J gene TRBJ2-7; a weak D match, TRBD2 (5 bases). CDR3 length: 14 residues. The germline V and J ends were trimmed by 0 bases and 6 bases, with 13 bases remaining between them. Germline-derived CDR1 and CDR2 are SGDLS and YYNGEE.

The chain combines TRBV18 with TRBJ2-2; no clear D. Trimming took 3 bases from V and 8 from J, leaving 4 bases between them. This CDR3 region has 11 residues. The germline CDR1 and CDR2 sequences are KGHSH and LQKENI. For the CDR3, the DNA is TGTGCCAGCTCACCGGGAGGGGAGCTGTTTTTT. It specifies CASSPGGELFF. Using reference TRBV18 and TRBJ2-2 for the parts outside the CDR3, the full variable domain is NAGVMQNPRHLVRRRGQEARLRCSPMKGHSHVYWYRQLPEEGLKFMVYLQKENIIDESGMPKERFSAEFPKEGPSILRIQQVVRGDSAAYFCASSPGGELFFGEGSRLTVL.

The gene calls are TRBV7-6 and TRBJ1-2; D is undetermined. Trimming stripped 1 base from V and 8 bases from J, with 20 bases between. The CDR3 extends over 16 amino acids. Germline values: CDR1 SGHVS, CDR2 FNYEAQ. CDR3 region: CASSLEELSGRWGYTF. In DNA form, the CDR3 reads TGTGCCAGCAGCTTAGAAGAGTTGTCGGGCCGGTGGGGCTACACCTTC.

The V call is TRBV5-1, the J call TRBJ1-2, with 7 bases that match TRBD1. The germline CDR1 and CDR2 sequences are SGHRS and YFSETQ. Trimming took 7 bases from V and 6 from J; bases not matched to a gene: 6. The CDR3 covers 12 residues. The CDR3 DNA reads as TGCGCCAGCCGTGACAGGGAAGATGGCTACACCTTC. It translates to CASRDREDGYTF.

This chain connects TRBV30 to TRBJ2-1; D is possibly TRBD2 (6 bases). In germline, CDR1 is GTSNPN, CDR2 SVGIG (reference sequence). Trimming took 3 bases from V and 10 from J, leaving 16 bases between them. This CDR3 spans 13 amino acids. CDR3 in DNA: TGTGCCTGGAGCGGAGGGATCCCTTCGGAGCAGTTCTTC. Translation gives CAWSGGIPSEQFF.

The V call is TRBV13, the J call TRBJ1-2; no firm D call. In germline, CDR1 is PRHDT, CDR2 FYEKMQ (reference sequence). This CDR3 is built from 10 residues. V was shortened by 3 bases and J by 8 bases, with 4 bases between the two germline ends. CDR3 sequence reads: CASSFGGYTF. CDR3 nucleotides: TGTGCCAGCAGCTTTGGAGGCTACACCTTC.

This chain's CDR3 is CASSLGGQETQYF. The CDR3 coding sequence is TGTGCCAGCAGCTTAGGCGGGCAAGAGACCCAGTACTTC. This chain joins TRBV7-3 and TRBJ2-5; TRBD2 is a possible D gene (5 bases). This CDR3 is built from 13 residues. V gave up 2 bases and J gave up 2 bases, with 6 bases separating them. From germline, CDR1 is SGHTA and CDR2 FQGTGA.

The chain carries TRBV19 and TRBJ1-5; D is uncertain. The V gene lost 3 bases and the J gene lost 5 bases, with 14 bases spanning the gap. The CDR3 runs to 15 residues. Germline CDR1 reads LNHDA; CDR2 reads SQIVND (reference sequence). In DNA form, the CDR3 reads TGTGCCAGTAGTATTACAGTCGACCCCTATCAGCCCCAGCATTTT. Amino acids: CASSITVDPYQPQHF.

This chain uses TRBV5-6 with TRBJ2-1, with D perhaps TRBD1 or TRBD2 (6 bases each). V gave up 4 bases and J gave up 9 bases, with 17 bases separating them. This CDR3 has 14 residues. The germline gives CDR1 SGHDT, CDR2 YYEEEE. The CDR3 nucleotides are TGTGCCAGCAGCCGTCCTCCTGGAGGGGGTGAGCAGTTCTTC. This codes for CASSRPPGGGEQFF. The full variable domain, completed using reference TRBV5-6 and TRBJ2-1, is DAGVTQSPTHLIKTRGQQVTLRCSPKSGHDTVSWYQQALGQGPQFIFQYYEEEERQRGNFPDRFSGHQFPNYSSELNVNALLLGDSALYLCASSRPPGGGEQFFGPGTRLTVL.

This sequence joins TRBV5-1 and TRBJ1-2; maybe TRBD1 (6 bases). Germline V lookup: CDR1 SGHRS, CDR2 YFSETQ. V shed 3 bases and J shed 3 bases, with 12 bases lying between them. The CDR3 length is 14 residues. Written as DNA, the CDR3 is TGCGCCAGCAGCTGGATGACAGGAGACTATGGCTACACCTTC. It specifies CASSWMTGDYGYTF.

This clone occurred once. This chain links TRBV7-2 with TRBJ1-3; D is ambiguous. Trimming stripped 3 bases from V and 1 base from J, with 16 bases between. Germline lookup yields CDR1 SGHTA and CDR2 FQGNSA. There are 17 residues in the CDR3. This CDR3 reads CASSFSIGAGSGNTIYF. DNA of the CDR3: TGTGCCAGCAGCTTCAGTATCGGTGCGGGGTCTGGAAACACCATATATTTT.

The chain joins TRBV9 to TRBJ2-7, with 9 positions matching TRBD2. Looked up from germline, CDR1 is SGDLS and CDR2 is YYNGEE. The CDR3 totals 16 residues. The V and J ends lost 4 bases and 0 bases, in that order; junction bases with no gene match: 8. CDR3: CASSPRVREGSYEQYF. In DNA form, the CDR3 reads TGTGCCAGCAGCCCTAGGGTGCGGGAGGGCTCCTACGAGCAGTACTTC. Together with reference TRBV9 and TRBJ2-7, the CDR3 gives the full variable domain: DSGVTQTPKHLITATGQRVTLRCSPRSGDLSVYWYQQSLDQGLQFLIQYYNGEERAKGNILERFSAQQFPDLHSELNLSSLELGDSALYFCASSPRVREGSYEQYFGPGTRLTVT.

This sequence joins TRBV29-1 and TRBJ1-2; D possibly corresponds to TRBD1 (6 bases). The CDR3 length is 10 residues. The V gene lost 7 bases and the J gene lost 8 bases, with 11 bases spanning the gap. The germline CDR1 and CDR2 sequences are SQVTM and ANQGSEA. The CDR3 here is CSAQDRGYTF. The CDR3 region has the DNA TGCAGCGCCCAAGACAGGGGCTACACCTTC.

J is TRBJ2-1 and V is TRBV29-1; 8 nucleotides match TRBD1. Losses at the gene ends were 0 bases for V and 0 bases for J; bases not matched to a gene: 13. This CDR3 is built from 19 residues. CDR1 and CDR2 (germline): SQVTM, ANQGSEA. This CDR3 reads CSVEDTVAGGSTSYNEQFF. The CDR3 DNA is TGCAGCGTTGAAGATACGGTCGCAGGGGGCTCTACCTCCTACAATGAGCAGTTCTTC.

The CDR3 loop reads CASSRPIGRASTDTQYF. The CDR3 bases are TGTGCCAGTAGTAGGCCGATCGGGAGGGCCAGCACAGATACGCAGTATTTT. V and J are TRBV19 and TRBJ2-3; 8 bases are a match to TRBD2. The germline V gene has CDR1 LNHDA and CDR2 SQIVND (reference sequence). The CDR3 runs 17 residues. Trimming at V came to 4 bases and at J to 0 bases, leaving 9 bases not matched to a gene.

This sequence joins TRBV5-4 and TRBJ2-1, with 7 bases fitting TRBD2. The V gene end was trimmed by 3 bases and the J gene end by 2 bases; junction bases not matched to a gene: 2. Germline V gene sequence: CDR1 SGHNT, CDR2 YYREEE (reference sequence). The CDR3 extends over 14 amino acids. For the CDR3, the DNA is TGTGCCAGCAGCTCGGGACTAACCTACAATGAGCAGTTCTTC. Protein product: CASSSGLTYNEQFF.

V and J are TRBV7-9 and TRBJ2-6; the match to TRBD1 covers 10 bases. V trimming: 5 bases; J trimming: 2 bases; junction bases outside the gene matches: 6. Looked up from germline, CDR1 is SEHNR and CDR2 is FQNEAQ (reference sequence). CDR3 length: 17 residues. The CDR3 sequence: CASSTGQGVAGANVLTF. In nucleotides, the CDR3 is TGTGCCAGCAGCACCGGACAGGGGGTGGCTGGGGCCAACGTCCTGACTTTC.